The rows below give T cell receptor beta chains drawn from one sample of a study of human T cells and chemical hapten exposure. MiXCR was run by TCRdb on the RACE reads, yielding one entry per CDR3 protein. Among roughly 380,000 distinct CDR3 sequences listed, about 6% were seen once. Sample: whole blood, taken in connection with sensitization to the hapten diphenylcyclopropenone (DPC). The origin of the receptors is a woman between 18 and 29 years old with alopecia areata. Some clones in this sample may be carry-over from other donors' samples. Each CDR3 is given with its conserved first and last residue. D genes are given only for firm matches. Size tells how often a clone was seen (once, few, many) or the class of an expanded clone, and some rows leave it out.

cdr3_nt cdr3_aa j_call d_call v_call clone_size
TGTGCCAGCACCAAAACCGGGACACTATCCAATTCACCCCTCCACTTT CASTKTGTLSNSPLHF TRBJ1-6 - TRBV6-5 -
TGTGCCAGCAGTCCCCGGGGACTCGCCTACGAGCAGTACTTC CASSPRGLAYEQYF TRBJ2-7 - TRBV6-1 many
TGCGCCAGCAGCTTGGTCCCACAGGGTTTTGAGACCCAGTACTTC CASSLVPQGFETQYF TRBJ2-5 - TRBV5-1 many
TGTGCCAGCAGCCAACAGGGGAGTAAGGGCAATCAGCCCCAGCATTTT CASSQQGSKGNQPQHF TRBJ1-5 - TRBV4-2 many
TGTGCCAGCAGCTGGGACAGGGGACAGGGGTTGTATAGGCAGTATTTT CASSWDRGQGLYRQYF TRBJ2-3 TRBD1 TRBV7-9 -
TGTGCCAGCAGTTTACCCCCCGGGGCCGGGGGACTCTACGAGCAGTACTTC CASSLPPGAGGLYEQYF TRBJ2-7 - TRBV28 few
TGTGCCAGCACAAGGGTGGGGGGCCGGAATTTTGGTGACAATGAGCAGTTCTTC CASTRVGGRNFGDNEQFF TRBJ2-1 - TRBV6-1 -
TGTGCCAGCAGTGCCCGGACAGGGCTGGGAAACACCATATATTTT CASSARTGLGNTIYF TRBJ1-3 TRBD1 TRBV2 -
TGCAGTGCTAGAGACGGTTCATACGATTCACCCCTCCACTTT CSARDGSYDSPLHF TRBJ1-6 - TRBV20-1 many
TGCAGTGCAACCCCCGGGACCCTGTACACGCAGTATTTT CSATPGTLYTQYF TRBJ2-3 - TRBV20-1 few
TGCAGTGCTAGAGACCCCACAGGGGTCAATCAGCCCCAGCATTTT CSARDPTGVNQPQHF TRBJ1-5 TRBD1 TRBV20-1 many
TGTGCCAGCAGCTTATGGGACAGGGGCTATGGCTACACCTTC CASSLWDRGYGYTF TRBJ1-2 TRBD1 TRBV7-2 many
TGTGCCAGCAGCCCCGGACGGGATTGGAATCAGCCCCAGCATTTT CASSPGRDWNQPQHF TRBJ1-5 - TRBV28 many
TGTGCCAGCAGCACACCTCTAGCGGGGGGTAGCACAGATACGCAGTATTTT CASSTPLAGGSTDTQYF TRBJ2-3 TRBD2 TRBV7-9 many
TGTGCCAGTACCCTGGACAGGCTGTCGAATGAGCAGTTCTTC CASTLDRLSNEQFF TRBJ2-1 TRBD1 TRBV19 few
TGCGCCAGCAGCTTGGATCCAGCAAATTCACCCCTCCACTTT CASSLDPANSPLHF TRBJ1-6 - TRBV5-1 many
TGTGCCAGCAGCCAAGATCCCGGACTTGACAGGGACGGCTCACCCCTCCACTTT CASSQDPGLDRDGSPLHF TRBJ1-6 TRBD1 TRBV14 few
TGTGCCAGCAGCAGAGGAGCGGGACAGGGGACCCAGCCCCAGCATTTT CASSRGAGQGTQPQHF TRBJ1-5 TRBD1 TRBV12-3/TRBV12-4 -
TGTGCCAGCAGTTGGGGGACAGAAAATCAGCCCCAGCATTTT CASSWGTENQPQHF TRBJ1-5 TRBD1 TRBV6-2/TRBV6-3 many
TGTGCCAGCAGTGAAATATGGGGGATAACTGAAGCTTTCTTT CASSEIWGITEAFF TRBJ1-1 - TRBV6-4 -
TGCGCCAGCAGCCAAATCGCGGGGGGGTCCCTGGAGCAGTACTTC CASSQIAGGSLEQYF TRBJ2-7 TRBD2 TRBV4-3 few
TGCGCCAGCAGCCAAGTGAGCTTTGCAACTAATGAAAAACTGTTTTTT CASSQVSFATNEKLFF TRBJ1-4 - TRBV4-1 -
TGTGCCAGCAGAACAGCCTATGGCTACACCTTC CASRTAYGYTF TRBJ1-2 - TRBV27 few
TGCAGTGCTCCAATCTTACGACCAGAAGCTTTCTTT CSAPILRPEAFF TRBJ1-1 - TRBV20-1 many
TGTGCCAGCAGTGAAAAGGGGGACCCGGGGAACAATCAGCCCCAGCATTTT CASSEKGDPGNNQPQHF TRBJ1-5 - TRBV2 -
TGTGCCACCCACGGGACAGGGCCGGATCAGCCCCAGCATTTT CATHGTGPDQPQHF TRBJ1-5 TRBD1 TRBV10-3 few
TGTGCCAGCTCACCACCGTCGTCGAATGAAAAACTGTTTTTT CASSPPSSNEKLFF TRBJ1-4 - TRBV18 few
TGTGCCAGCAGCTTAGTAGAGGCAGATACGCAGTATTTT CASSLVEADTQYF TRBJ2-3 - TRBV7-2 -
TGTGCCAGCAGCAACACCCCGACAGGTCTTTATAATTCACCCCTCCACTTT CASSNTPTGLYNSPLHF TRBJ1-6 - TRBV7-2 -
TGTGCCAGCAGTTACATCAGGACAGGGCTTTATCAGCCCCAGCATTTT CASSYIRTGLYQPQHF TRBJ1-5 TRBD1 TRBV6-2/TRBV6-3 many
TGTGCCAGCAGCTTAGAGCAAGAGGCAGATACGCAGTATTTT CASSLEQEADTQYF TRBJ2-3 - TRBV7-8 many
TGTGCCAGCGGGTACAGGGAAGGCTACACCTTC CASGYREGYTF TRBJ1-2 - TRBV6-5 many
TGTGCCAGCAGGGACACATTGAACACTGAAGCTTTCTTT CASRDTLNTEAFF TRBJ1-1 - TRBV28 many
TGTGCCAGCAGTGATGGCCAGGGTAGCGGCTACACCTTC CASSDGQGSGYTF TRBJ1-2 - TRBV6-1 many
TGTGCCAGATGGACAGGGCGGAACACTGAAGCTTTCTTT CARWTGRNTEAFF TRBJ1-1 TRBD1 TRBV2 -
TGTGCCAGCAGTTCCTCCCCGGGGGTGAACACTGAAGCTTTCTTT CASSSSPGVNTEAFF TRBJ1-1 - TRBV12-3/TRBV12-4 once
TGTGCCAGCAGCCAAGGGCAGTACAATCAGCCCCAGCATTTT CASSQGQYNQPQHF TRBJ1-5 - TRBV3-1 -
TGCGCCAGCAGCCCGGATTCGAGCACAGATACGCAGTATTTT CASSPDSSTDTQYF TRBJ2-3 - TRBV5-1 many
TGTGCCAGCAGCCCTGACCCACCAAGCTTAGTCGGCAATCAGCCCCAGCATTTT CASSPDPPSLVGNQPQHF TRBJ1-5 - TRBV6-1 -
TGTGCCAGCAGTTCCCCAGGGGGCTCGAACACTGAAGCTTTCTTT CASSSPGGSNTEAFF TRBJ1-1 TRBD1 TRBV27 few
TGCAGCGTTGATTTAGGGGAGTCCCTTTACAATGAGCAGTTCTTC CSVDLGESLYNEQFF TRBJ2-1 - TRBV29-1 many
TGTGCCAGCAGCCAAGGCCGGGACAGAAAAACTCCACCCCTCCACTTT CASSQGRDRKTPPLHF TRBJ1-6 TRBD1 TRBV7-8 -
TGCGCCAGCAGCCAAAGCGCAAGGGGGCGCCGCAATCAGCCCCAGCATTTT CASSQSARGRRNQPQHF TRBJ1-5 TRBD1 TRBV4-3 many
TGTGCCAGCAGTGACCAAAGATTTGCGGATACGCAGTATTTT CASSDQRFADTQYF TRBJ2-3 - TRBV2 -
TGCGCCAGCAGCTTTACGCCTAAAGCCACAGACCGACTGTCCTACGAGCAGTACTTC CASSFTPKATDRLSYEQYF TRBJ2-7 - TRBV5-1 many
TGTGCCAGCAGTTACGCTGGGGGTGCACTGGGGTTCTTC CASSYAGGALGFF TRBJ2-1 - TRBV6-2/TRBV6-3 -
TGTGCCAGCAGCCTGTGGCGTAGCTCCTACGAGCAGTACTTC CASSLWRSSYEQYF TRBJ2-7 - TRBV5-6 few
TGCAGTGCTAGACCTAGCGGCAGCACAGATACGCAGTATTTT CSARPSGSTDTQYF TRBJ2-3 TRBD2 TRBV20-1 few
TGTGCCACCAGTGATACCCGTTCGGCATTCAATGAGCAGTTCTTC CATSDTRSAFNEQFF TRBJ2-1 - TRBV24-1 few
TGTGCCAGCAGCTGGTATGCCCGTGGGGATGAGCAGTTCTTC CASSWYARGDEQFF TRBJ2-1 - TRBV7-2 few
TGTGCCACCAGCAGAGGTGAGGAGACCCAGTACTTC CATSRGEETQYF TRBJ2-5 - TRBV15 few
TGTGCCAGCAGTTTAGGGGGGCTTAGCAATCAGCCCCAGCATTTT CASSLGGLSNQPQHF TRBJ1-5 - TRBV12-3/TRBV12-4 many
TGTGCCAGCAGCCAAGGAGGTCGTGGGGGTAATTCACCCCTCCACTTT CASSQGGRGGNSPLHF TRBJ1-6 - TRBV3-1 many
TGCGCCAGCAGCTGGGACCGACAGGCTCAAGAGACCCAGTACTTC CASSWDRQAQETQYF TRBJ2-5 - TRBV5-1 many